The sequence of this T cell receptor (beta chain) was determined in a study of cytomegalovirus exposure and HLA in healthy donors. Study information: The 120 validation repertoires used the same platform as the roughly 700 first-cohort repertoires (as reported by a later analysis).

About this clone: What it binds is unknown.

Generated by immunoSEQ multiplex PCR, the TCRdb table keeps only in-frame clones and is missing some. The sample consists of some 170,000 clones, about four fifths of them appearing once. CDR3 length: 12 residues. The germline V gene encodes CDR1 SEHNR and CDR2 FQNEAQ (reference sequence). After removal of 6 bases from V and 8 bases from J, the junction contained 4 bases not matched to a gene. The study's findings and limits: Listed as cytomegalovirus-associated were 150 or so TCR beta chains. Most TCRs appeared rarely, but some public TCRs recurred in many donors.

The source is a man younger than 40 in good health and CMV-seropositive. Sequencing was carried out using PBMCs. The chain uses TRBV7-9 and TRBJ2-1; 7 bases line up with TRBD1. The CDR3 bases are TGTGCCAGCAGACAAGGGGGCGATGAGCAGTTCTTC. This encodes CASRQGGDEQFF.